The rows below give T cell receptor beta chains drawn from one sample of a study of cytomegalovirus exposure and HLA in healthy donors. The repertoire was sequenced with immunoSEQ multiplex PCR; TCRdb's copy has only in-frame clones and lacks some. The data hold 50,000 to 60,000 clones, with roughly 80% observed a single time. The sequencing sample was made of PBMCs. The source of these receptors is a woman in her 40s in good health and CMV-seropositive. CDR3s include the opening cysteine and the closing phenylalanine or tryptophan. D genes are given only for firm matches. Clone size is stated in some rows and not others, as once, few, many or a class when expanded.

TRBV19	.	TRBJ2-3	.	TGTGCCACGAGGACCTCCAGGGCAGATACGCAGTATTTT	CATRTSRADTQYF
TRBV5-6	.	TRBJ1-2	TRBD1	TGTGCCAGCAGCCCGACACCCGGGACAGACATCTATGGCTACACCTTC	CASSPTPGTDIYGYTF
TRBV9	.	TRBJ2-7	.	TGTGCCAGCACCGAGGACGGGGACTCCTACGAGCAGTACTTC	CASTEDGDSYEQYF
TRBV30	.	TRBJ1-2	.	TGTGCCTGGAGTGTTGTGGGGGGGGACTATGGCTACACCTTC	CAWSVVGGDYGYTF
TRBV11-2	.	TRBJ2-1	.	TGTGCCAGCAGCTCCCTCGGAGTTGAGCAGTTCTTC	CASSSLGVEQFF
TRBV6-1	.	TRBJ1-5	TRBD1	TGTGCCAGCAGTGAAGGTCCCGGGACAGGGGGTCAGCCCCAGCATTTT	CASSEGPGTGGQPQHF
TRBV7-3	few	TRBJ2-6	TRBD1	TGTGCCAGCAGCCGGGACAGCTCTGGGGCCAACGTCCTGACTTTC	CASSRDSSGANVLTF
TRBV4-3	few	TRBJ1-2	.	TGCGCCAGCAGCCAGGCCTGGGGGGGGTTTCATGGCTACACCTTC	CASSQAWGGFHGYTF
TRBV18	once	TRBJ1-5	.	TGTGCCAGCTCAGCCGGAGGGGCTAATCAGCCCCAGCATTTT	CASSAGGANQPQHF
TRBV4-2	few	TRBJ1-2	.	TGTGCCAGCAGCCAAGATGAGGGGGGGCACTATGGCTACACCTTC	CASSQDEGGHYGYTF
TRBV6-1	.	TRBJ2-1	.	TGTGCCAGCAGTGATCTGCGGAGCTCCTACAATGAGCAGTTCTTC	CASSDLRSSYNEQFF
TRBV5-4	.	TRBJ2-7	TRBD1	TGTGCCAGCAGCCTGGACCCGGACAGGGACGAGCAGTACTTC	CASSLDPDRDEQYF
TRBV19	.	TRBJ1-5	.	TGTGCCAGTAGCGCGGTCCGGGGTAATCAGCCCCAGCATTTT	CASSAVRGNQPQHF
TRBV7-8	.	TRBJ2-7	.	TGTGCCAGCAGCTTTATCATCGGGGAGGCAGGGGAGCAGTACTTC	CASSFIIGEAGEQYF
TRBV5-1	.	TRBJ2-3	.	TGCGCCAGCAGCTTGGGGGACATCACAGATACGCAGTATTTT	CASSLGDITDTQYF
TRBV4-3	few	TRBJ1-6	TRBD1	TGCGCCAGCAGCCAAGATGTGACAGGGAATTCACCCCTCCACTTT	CASSQDVTGNSPLHF
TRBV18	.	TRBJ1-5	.	TGTGCCAGCTCACCAGGCCAGCGAGAGCCCCAGCATTTT	CASSPGQREPQHF
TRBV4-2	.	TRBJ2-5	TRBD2	TGTGCCAGCAGCCCCGGGACTAGCGGACAAGAGACCCAGTACTTC	CASSPGTSGQETQYF
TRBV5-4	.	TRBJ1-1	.	TGTGCCAGCAGCTTCTACAGGGATGGCACTGAAGCTTTCTTT	CASSFYRDGTEAFF
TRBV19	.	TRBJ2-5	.	TGTGCCAGTAGCGACCGAGGGGGAGTGGAGACCCAGTACTTC	CASSDRGGVETQYF
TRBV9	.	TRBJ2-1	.	TGTGCCAGCAGCGTAGGTGTAGCGCCCAATGAGCAGTTCTTC	CASSVGVAPNEQFF
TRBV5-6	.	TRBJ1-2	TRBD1	TGTGCCAGCACCCGGGACAGGGAAGACTATGGCTACACCTTC	CASTRDREDYGYTF
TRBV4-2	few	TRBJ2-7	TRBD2	TGTACCAGCAGCCAAGAGGGGACTGGGGGGGGCGAGCAGTACTTC	CTSSQEGTGGGEQYF
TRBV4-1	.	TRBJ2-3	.	TGCGCCAGCAGCCTGGGGGGAGGCACAGATACGCAGTATTTT	CASSLGGGTDTQYF
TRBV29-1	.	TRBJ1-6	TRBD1	TGCAGCGCAGGACAGGTCAATTCACCCCTCCACTTT	CSAGQVNSPLHF
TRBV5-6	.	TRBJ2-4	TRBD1	TGTGCCAGCAGCTTGGAGGGTGGGGTCCCGGGACAGGGGCCAGACATTCAGTACTTC	CASSLEGGVPGQGPDIQYF
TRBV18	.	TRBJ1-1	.	TGTGCCAGCTCACCGGCCACAACCCAGGGATGGATGAACACTGAAGCTTTCTTT	CASSPATTQGWMNTEAFF
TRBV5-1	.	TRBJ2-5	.	TGCGCCAGCAGCCTCGGGGCCGGGAGAGAGACCCAGTACTTC	CASSLGAGRETQYF
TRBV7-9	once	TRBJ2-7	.	TGTGCCAGCAGCCAATCAGGTCTCTACGAGCAGTACTTC	CASSQSGLYEQYF
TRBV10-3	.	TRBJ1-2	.	TGTGCCATCAGTGAGACAGGAGCTAACTATGGCTACACCTTC	CAISETGANYGYTF
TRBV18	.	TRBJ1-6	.	TGTGCCAGCTCCCGCCGGGGGGACTCCTATAATTCACCCCTCCACTTT	CASSRRGDSYNSPLHF
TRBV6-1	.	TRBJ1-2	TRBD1	TGTGCCAGCAGTGCGGGACAGTCCTATGGCTACACCTTC	CASSAGQSYGYTF
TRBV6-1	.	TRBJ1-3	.	TGTGCCAGCAGTGCTGAGGGAAGGGGAAACACCATATATTTT	CASSAEGRGNTIYF
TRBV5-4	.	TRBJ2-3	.	TGTGCCAGCAGACCTCAGGAGGGGGGGTCAGATACGCAGTATTTT	CASRPQEGGSDTQYF
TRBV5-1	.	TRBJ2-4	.	TGCGCCAGCAGCTCCGCCAGTCAGGGGATGAGGGACATTCAGTACTTC	CASSSASQGMRDIQYF
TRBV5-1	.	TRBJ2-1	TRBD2	TGCGCCAGCAGCTTGGCTAGCGGGGGGGCTAATGAGCAGTTCTTC	CASSLASGGANEQFF
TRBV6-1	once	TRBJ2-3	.	TGTGCCAGCATCCAGGGCTTTTTCACAGATACGCAGTATTTT	CASIQGFFTDTQYF
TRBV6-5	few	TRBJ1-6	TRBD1	TGTGCCAGCAGTTCCACAGGGGGCCCCTATAATTCACCCCTCCACTTT	CASSSTGGPYNSPLHF
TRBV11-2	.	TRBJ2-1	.	TGTGCCAGCAGCTTAGACAGAAACCTCCTGTTCTTC	CASSLDRNLLFF
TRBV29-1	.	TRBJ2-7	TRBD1	TGCAGCGTTGGTGGGACAGGGGTACGCTACGAGCAGTACTTC	CSVGGTGVRYEQYF
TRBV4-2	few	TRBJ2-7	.	TGTGCCAGCAGCCACGTCTTAGCGGATAGCTCCTACGAGCAGTACTTC	CASSHVLADSSYEQYF
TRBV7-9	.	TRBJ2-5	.	TGTGCCAGCAGCCCGGGGGTCCAAGAGACCCAGTACTTC	CASSPGVQETQYF
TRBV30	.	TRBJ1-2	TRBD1	TGTGCCTGGAGGGGGACAGGGGGCTCTAACTATGGCTACACCTTC	CAWRGTGGSNYGYTF
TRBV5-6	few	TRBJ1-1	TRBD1	TGTGCCAGCAGACCCGAAACAGGGGGAACTGAAGCTTTCTTT	CASRPETGGTEAFF
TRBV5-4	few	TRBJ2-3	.	TGTGCCAGCAGCTCCCGAGGGGGGGTAGATACGCAGTATTTT	CASSSRGGVDTQYF
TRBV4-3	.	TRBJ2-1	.	TGCGCCAGCAGCCAAGCGGGTAGATACAATGAGCAGTTCTTC	CASSQAGRYNEQFF
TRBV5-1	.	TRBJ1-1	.	TGCGCCAGCAGCTTAGGGTTTGGGGCTCAGACTGAAGCTTTCTTT	CASSLGFGAQTEAFF
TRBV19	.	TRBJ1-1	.	TGTGCCAGTAGTATTTCAGGGAACACTGAAGCTTTCTTT	CASSISGNTEAFF
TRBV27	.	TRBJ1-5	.	TGTGCCAGCAGTTTAGGACTTAGCAATCAGCCCCAGCATTTT	CASSLGLSNQPQHF
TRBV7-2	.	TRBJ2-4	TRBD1	TGTGCCAGCAGCTTACAAACAGGGGTTGCCAAAAACATTCAGTACTTC	CASSLQTGVAKNIQYF
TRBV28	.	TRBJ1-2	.	TGCGCCAGCATGATACCATTGGGGGGGCCGGGCTACACCTTC	CASMIPLGGPGYTF
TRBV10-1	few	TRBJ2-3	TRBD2	TGCGCCAGCAGTGAGAAGACTAGCGGGGGGAATACAGATACGCAGTATTTT	CASSEKTSGGNTDTQYF
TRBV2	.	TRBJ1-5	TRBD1	TGTGCCAGCTACGCCGGGACAGGGGTAGGTCAGCCCCAGCATTTT	CASYAGTGVGQPQHF
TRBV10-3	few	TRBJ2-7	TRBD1	TGTGCCATCAGTGATGCGACAGGGGGCCTCTACGAGCAGTACTTC	CAISDATGGLYEQYF
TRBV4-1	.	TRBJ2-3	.	TGCGCCAGCAGCCTAAGCGCTGGGGATACGCAGTATTTT	CASSLSAGDTQYF
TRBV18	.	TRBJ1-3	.	TGTGCCAGCACCCCGGGACAATCGAACACCATATATTTT	CASTPGQSNTIYF